The clone carrying this T cell receptor (beta chain) was detected only a few times. This entry is derived from a study of cytomegalovirus exposure and HLA in healthy donors. In the PCR, 60 Vbeta and 13 Jbeta primers were used. Sequenced by immunoSEQ multiplex PCR; TCRdb stores in-frame clones only, minus some. This sample yields 150,000 to 200,000 clones, of which over 75% are seen a single time; roughly 2% belongs to the top ten. The CMV serostatus of this donor went unrecorded. The CDR3 length is 14 residues. V lost 4 bases to trimming and J lost 2 bases; unmatched junction nucleotides: 3. Germline values: CDR1 SGHRS, CDR2 YFSETQ.

The sequence was collected from a human donor in good health. The rearrangement joins TRBV5-1 to TRBJ2-3; 8 bases are a match to TRBD1. Sequencing input: PBMCs. The CDR3 protein is CASSGGQDTDTQYF. As DNA, the CDR3 is TGCGCCAGCAGCGGGGGACAGGACACAGATACGCAGTATTTT.